The rows below give T cell receptor beta chains drawn from one sample of a study of blood T cell repertoires in COVID-19. Using immunoSEQ multiplex PCR, the repertoire was profiled, and TCRdb retains in-frame clones only, with some absent. Here the sample spans 470,000 or so clones, about 89% being singletons. The material sequenced was peripheral blood. These receptors all come from a woman in her 30s with acute or convalescent COVID-19. The CDR3 runs from the conserved cysteine through the conserved F or W. Each record gives: J gene, D gene, V gene, clone size, CDR3 length, CDR3 DNA, CDR3 protein. A D gene is named only where the DNA matches it firmly. Only some rows state a clone size, as once, few, many or a class for expanded clones.

>TRBJ2-5|NA|TRBV3-1/TRBV3-2|once|12
TGTGCCAGCAGCCCAGGGAAGGAGACCCAGTACTTC
CASSPGKETQYF
>TRBJ1-1|NA|TRBV5-1|NA|13
TGCGCCAGCAGCATAGGGACAAACACTGAAGCTTTCTTT
CASSIGTNTEAFF
>TRBJ1-1|NA|TRBV19|once|14
TGTGCCAGTAGTATACAGGCAATGAACACTGAAGCTTTCTTT
CASSIQAMNTEAFF
>TRBJ2-1|TRBD2|TRBV10-3|NA|16
TGTGCCATCAGTGAGTCGAGCGGGGGGCCCTACAATGAGCAGTTCTTC
CAISESSGGPYNEQFF
>TRBJ1-2|NA|TRBV30|NA|13
TGTGCCTGGAGTCGTTTAGGAGGGTATGGCTACACCTTC
CAWSRLGGYGYTF
>TRBJ2-5|TRBD1|TRBV9|NA|13
TGTGCCAGCAGCGGGGGACAGCAAGAGACCCAGTACTTC
CASSGGQQETQYF
>TRBJ2-1|NA|TRBV28|NA|15
TGTGCCAGCAGTTTTGACAGAACTTCCTACAATGAGCAGTTCTTC
CASSFDRTSYNEQFF
>TRBJ1-2|TRBD1|TRBV7-9|NA|14
TGTGCCAGCAGCTTGGCCGGGACAGCTTATGGCTACACCTTC
CASSLAGTAYGYTF
>TRBJ2-7|TRBD1|TRBV4-1|NA|15
TGCGCCAGCAGCCAAGCCCCAGGGACAGGGAACGAGCAGTACTTC
CASSQAPGTGNEQYF
>TRBJ2-7|TRBD2|TRBV11-3|NA|16
TGTGCCAGCAGCTTTATAGCGGGGGCCAAATCCTACGAGCAGTACTTC
CASSFIAGAKSYEQYF
>TRBJ1-2|TRBD1|TRBV5-1|NA|13
TGCGCCAGCAGGACAGGGTACGACTATGGCTACACCTTC
CASRTGYDYGYTF
>TRBJ1-5|NA|TRBV15|NA|15
TGTGCCACCAGCCCGGACCTCGGGGGCAATCAGCCCCAGCATTTT
CATSPDLGGNQPQHF
>TRBJ1-4|TRBD1|TRBV6-5|once|13
TGTGCCAGTAGGGACAGGGGTACGGAAAAACTGTTTTTT
CASRDRGTEKLFF
>TRBJ2-6|TRBD1|TRBV11-2|once|15
TGTGCCAGCACCATGACAGGGTTAGGGGCCAACGTCCTGACTTTC
CASTMTGLGANVLTF
>TRBJ2-7|TRBD1|TRBV10-2|NA|19
TGCGCCAGCAGTGAGAATTCGGGACAGGGGCCATCGAGAACCGACGAGCAGTACTTC
CASSENSGQGPSRTDEQYF
>TRBJ1-2|TRBD1|TRBV2|few|17
TGTGCCAGAGAGGTACGGACAGGGACTACCCGGAGGGACGGCTACACCTTC
CAREVRTGTTRRDGYTF
>TRBJ2-7|TRBD1|TRBV28|NA|13
TGTGCCGTCCAGGGACAGCCCTCCTACGAGCAGTACTTC
CAVQGQPSYEQYF
>TRBJ2-7|NA|TRBV7-2|NA|12
TGTGCCAGCAGCTTAGTAGCCTACGAGCAGTACTTC
CASSLVAYEQYF
>TRBJ1-6|NA|TRBV5-1|NA|15
TGCGCCAGCAGCGAGACACCTGAGAGCAATTCACCCCTCCACTTT
CASSETPESNSPLHF
>TRBJ2-5|TRBD1|TRBV20-1|NA|11
TGCAGTGCTCGACAGGGGGAGACCCAGTACTTC
CSARQGETQYF
>TRBJ1-1|TRBD1|TRBV5-1|NA|18
TGCGCCAGCAGCCCGGCAAACCGGGACAGGGCTGGAAACACTGAAGCTTTCTTT
CASSPANRDRAGNTEAFF
>TRBJ2-6|TRBD1|TRBV2|NA|17
TGTGCCAGCAGATCCCCGGGACAGCGGTCTGGGGCCAACGTCCTGACTTTC
CASRSPGQRSGANVLTF
>TRBJ2-7|NA|TRBV3-1/TRBV3-2|NA|13
TGTGCCAGCAGCCATCCCAGGAGGTACGAGCAGTACTTC
CASSHPRRYEQYF
>TRBJ1-1|NA|TRBV15|NA|15
TGTGCCACCAGCGGAAGAGTAACGGGAACCACTGAAGCTTTCTTT
CATSGRVTGTTEAFF
>TRBJ2-3|NA|TRBV28|NA|11
TGTGCCAGCAGTATGAGCAGGGCGCAGTATTTT
CASSMSRAQYF
>TRBJ2-3|TRBD2|TRBV4-2|NA|16
TGTGCCAGCAGCCAAGTGGGTTACGGGGGGGAGAATACGCAGTATTTT
CASSQVGYGGENTQYF
>TRBJ2-5|TRBD2|TRBV10-2|NA|13
TGCGCCAGCAGTGGGGGGAGGGCAGAGACCCAGTACTTC
CASSGGRAETQYF
>TRBJ2-1|NA|TRBV4-1|NA|12
TGCGCCAGCAGCCAAGTTCAAGGGGATAAGTTCTTC
CASSQVQGDKFF
>TRBJ2-7|TRBD2|TRBV2|NA|15
TGTGCCAGCAGTATCGGGACTAGCGTAACATACGAGCAGTACTTC
CASSIGTSVTYEQYF
>TRBJ2-3|TRBD2|TRBV7-2|NA|16
TGTGCCAGCAGCTTAAGGACTAGCGGGTTCACAGATACGCAGTATTTT
CASSLRTSGFTDTQYF
>TRBJ2-7|NA|TRBV19|NA|11
TGTGCCAGTAGTACGGGGGACGAGCAGTACTTC
CASSTGDEQYF
>TRBJ1-3|NA|TRBV6-1|NA|16
TGTGCCAGCAGTGAAGGGAGGAGGATCTCTGGAAACACCATATATTTT
CASSEGRRISGNTIYF
>TRBJ2-7|TRBD1|TRBV2|few|13
TGTGCCAGCAGTGGGACAGGGGGCTACGAGCAGTACTTC
CASSGTGGYEQYF
>TRBJ2-2|TRBD2|TRBV28|NA|15
TGTGCCAGCAGTTTAGCGGGGGGGATGACCGGGGAGCTGTTTTTT
CASSLAGGMTGELFF
>TRBJ2-7|NA|TRBV21-1|few|15
TGTGCCAGCAGCCTTCGGCCCGGGGGGACATACGAGCAGTACTTC
CASSLRPGGTYEQYF
>TRBJ2-7|TRBD2|TRBV30|NA|15
TGTGCCTGGAGTGTACGGGCGGGGGGGCTCCACGAGCAGTACTTC
CAWSVRAGGLHEQYF
>TRBJ1-1|TRBD1|TRBV5-1|NA|15
TGCGCCAGCAGCTCCGGACAGGCGAGGAACACTGAAGCTTTCTTT
CASSSGQARNTEAFF
>TRBJ1-4|TRBD1|TRBV4-1|NA|16
TGCGCCAGCAGCAGAGGGACAGGGGGGGATAATGAAAAACTGTTTTTT
CASSRGTGGDNEKLFF
>TRBJ2-5|NA|TRBV24-1|NA|13
TGTGCCACCAGTGATGCAGGGTCGGAGACCCAGTACTTC
CATSDAGSETQYF
>TRBJ2-7|TRBD2|TRBV6-4|NA|15
TGTGCCAGCAGTGCTGGCGCCGGGACCGGGAGGGAGCAGTACTTC
CASSAGAGTGREQYF
>TRBJ1-6|TRBD1|TRBV28|NA|14
TGTGCCAGCGTAGAGGGACAGACGGGCTCACCCCTCCACTTT
CASVEGQTGSPLHF
>TRBJ2-1|TRBD2|TRBV24-1|few|15
TGTGCCACCAGTGATTTAGGGCGGGGGGCCGGTGAGCAGTTCTTC
CATSDLGRGAGEQFF
>TRBJ2-1|NA|TRBV3-1/TRBV3-2|NA|14
TGTGCCAGCAGCCAAGAAGCTAGCCGGTACATCCAGTTCTTC
CASSQEASRYIQFF
>TRBJ2-5|NA|TRBV5-1|NA|15
TGCGCCAGCAGCTTGGGCGGGACAGCTAAAGAGACCCAGTACTTC
CASSLGGTAKETQYF
>TRBJ1-4|NA|TRBV5-1|NA|14
TGCGCCAGCAGCTTGGAGGGGACTAATGAAAAACTGTTTTTT
CASSLEGTNEKLFF
>TRBJ1-1|NA|TRBV29-1|NA|13
TGCAGCGTTGATAGGGGTCGGAACACTGAAGCTTTCTTT
CSVDRGRNTEAFF
>TRBJ1-1|TRBD1|TRBV6-2/TRBV6-3|once|16
TGTGCCAGCAGACCTCACCGGACAGGGCCGAACACTGAAGCTTTCTTT
CASRPHRTGPNTEAFF
>TRBJ2-5|NA|TRBV5-1|NA|14
TGCGCCAGCAGCTTGGATTACGCGGGGGAGACCCAGTACTTC
CASSLDYAGETQYF
>TRBJ2-7|TRBD1|TRBV5-4|NA|14
TGTGCCAGCAGCTTAGGAGGGACAGGGGACGAGCAGTACTTC
CASSLGGTGDEQYF
>TRBJ2-3|TRBD1|TRBV5-4|NA|15
TGTGCCAGCAGCTTCGGACAGGGGGCTGGAGATACGCAGTATTTT
CASSFGQGAGDTQYF
>TRBJ1-1|TRBD1|TRBV11-2|NA|17
TGTGCCAGCAGCTTAGATTGGGGGGACAGGGGGATCACTGAAGCTTTCTTT
CASSLDWGDRGITEAFF
>TRBJ2-1|NA|TRBV5-6|NA|16
TGTGCCAGCAGCTCCCCCCTGGGGAGTACCTACAATGAGCAGTTCTTC
CASSSPLGSTYNEQFF
>TRBJ2-7|NA|TRBV6-5|once|14
TGTGCCAGCAGTCGCTGGCGGGGGCCCTACGAGCAGTACTTC
CASSRWRGPYEQYF
>TRBJ2-1|TRBD1|TRBV5-6|NA|14
TGTGCCAGCAGATCAATGTACAGGGGCCCCAAGCAGTTCTTC
CASRSMYRGPKQFF
>TRBJ2-1|TRBD2|TRBV6-2/TRBV6-3|NA|17
TGTGCCAGCAGTTACTCCGATCCTAGCGGACTTTACAATGAGCAGTTCTTC
CASSYSDPSGLYNEQFF